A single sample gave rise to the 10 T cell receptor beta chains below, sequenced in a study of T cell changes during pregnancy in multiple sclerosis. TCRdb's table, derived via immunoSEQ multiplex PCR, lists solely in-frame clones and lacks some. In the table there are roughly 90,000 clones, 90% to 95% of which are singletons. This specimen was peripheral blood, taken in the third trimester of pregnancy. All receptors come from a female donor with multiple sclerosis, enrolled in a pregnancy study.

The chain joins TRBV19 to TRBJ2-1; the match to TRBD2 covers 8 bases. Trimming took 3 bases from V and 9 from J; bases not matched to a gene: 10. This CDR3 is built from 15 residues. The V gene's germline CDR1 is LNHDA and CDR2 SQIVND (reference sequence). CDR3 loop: CASSISGTAYAEQFF. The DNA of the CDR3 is TGTGCCAGTAGTATTAGCGGGACTGCTTATGCTGAGCAGTTCTTC.

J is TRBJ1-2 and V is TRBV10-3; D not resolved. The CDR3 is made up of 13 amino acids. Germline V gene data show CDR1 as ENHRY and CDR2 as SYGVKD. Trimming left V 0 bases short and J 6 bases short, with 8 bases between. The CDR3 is CAISESEGNGYTF. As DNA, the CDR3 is TGTGCCATCAGTGAGTCTGAGGGAAATGGCTACACCTTC.

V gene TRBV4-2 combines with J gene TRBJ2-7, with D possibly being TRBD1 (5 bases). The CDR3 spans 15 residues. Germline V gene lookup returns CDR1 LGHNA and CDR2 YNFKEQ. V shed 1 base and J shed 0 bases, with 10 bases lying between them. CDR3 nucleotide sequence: TGTGCCAGCAGCCAAGTAAAGGGGAACTCCTACGAGCAGTACTTC. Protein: CASSQVKGNSYEQYF.

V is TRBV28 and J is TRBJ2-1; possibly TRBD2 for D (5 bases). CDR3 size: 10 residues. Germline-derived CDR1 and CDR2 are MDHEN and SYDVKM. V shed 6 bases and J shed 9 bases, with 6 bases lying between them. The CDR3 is CASRRGEQFF. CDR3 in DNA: TGTGCCAGCAGACGGGGTGAGCAGTTCTTC.

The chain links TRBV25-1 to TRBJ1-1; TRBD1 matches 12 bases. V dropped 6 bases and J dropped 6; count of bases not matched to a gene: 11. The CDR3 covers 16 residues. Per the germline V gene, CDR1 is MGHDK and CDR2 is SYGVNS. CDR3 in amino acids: CASRGTGGFTWPEAFF. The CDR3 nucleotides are TGTGCCAGCAGAGGGACAGGGGGCTTTACCTGGCCTGAAGCTTTCTTT.

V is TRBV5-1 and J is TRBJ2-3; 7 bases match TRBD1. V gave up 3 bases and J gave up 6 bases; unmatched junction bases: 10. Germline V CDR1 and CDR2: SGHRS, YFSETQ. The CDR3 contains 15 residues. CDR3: CASSSGTAVVDTQYF. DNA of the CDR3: TGCGCCAGCAGCTCCGGGACAGCCGTCGTGGATACGCAGTATTTT.

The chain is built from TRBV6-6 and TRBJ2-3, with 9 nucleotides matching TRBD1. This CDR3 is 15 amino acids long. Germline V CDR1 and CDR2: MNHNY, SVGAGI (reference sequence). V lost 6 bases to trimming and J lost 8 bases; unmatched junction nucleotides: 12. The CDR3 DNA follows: TGTGCCAGCAGAGCCCGGGACAGGGTGGGGGGTACGCAGTATTTT. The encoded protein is CASRARDRVGGTQYF.

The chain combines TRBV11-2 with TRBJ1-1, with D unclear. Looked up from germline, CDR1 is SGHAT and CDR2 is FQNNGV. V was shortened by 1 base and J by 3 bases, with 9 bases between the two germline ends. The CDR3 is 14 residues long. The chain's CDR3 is CASSLAIVDTEAFF. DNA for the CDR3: TGTGCCAGCAGCTTAGCAATCGTAGACACTGAAGCTTTCTTT.

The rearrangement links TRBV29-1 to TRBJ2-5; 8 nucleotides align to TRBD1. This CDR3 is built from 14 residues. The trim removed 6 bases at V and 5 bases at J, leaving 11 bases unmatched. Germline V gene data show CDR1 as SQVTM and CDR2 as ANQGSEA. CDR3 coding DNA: TGCAGCGTCAGGACAGGGAATGCGGGCGAGACCCAGTACTTC. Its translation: CSVRTGNAGETQYF.

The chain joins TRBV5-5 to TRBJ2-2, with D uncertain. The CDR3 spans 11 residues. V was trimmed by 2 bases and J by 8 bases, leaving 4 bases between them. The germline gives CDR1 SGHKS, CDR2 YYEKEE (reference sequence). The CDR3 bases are TGTGCCAGCAGCTTTAGAGGGGAGCTGTTTTTT. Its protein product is CASSFRGELFF. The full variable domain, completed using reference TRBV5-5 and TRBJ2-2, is DAGVTQSPTHLIKTRGQQVTLRCSPISGHKSVSWYQQVLGQGPQFIFQYYEKEERGRGNFPDRFSARQFPNYSSELNVNALLLGDSALYLCASSFRGELFFGEGSRLTVL.